These 18 T cell receptor beta chains were all obtained from the same sample, sequenced in a study of shared clonotypes between healthy human individuals. Data came from immunoSEQ multiplex PCR; TCRdb stores just in-frame clones and leaves some out. The repertoire includes 170,000 or so clones, 65% to 80% of them detected once, and more than 9% sits in the top ten. What was sequenced was memory CD4+ T cells sorted from blood. The subset is: CD45RA-negative fraction. The receptors come from a man aged 30-40 years in good health.

This clone was picked up a small number of times. This chain links TRBV11-2 with TRBJ1-1; D not resolved. The V end lost 0 bases, the J end lost 8 bases, and 10 bases lay between the germline ends. The CDR3 contains 13 residues. Germline V gene data show CDR1 as SGHAT and CDR2 as FQNNGV. CDR3 coding DNA: TGTGCCAGCAGCTTAGAGGGCAAGCCAGAAGCTTTCTTT. As protein: CASSLEGKPEAFF.

The chain's CDR3 is CASSQDFNSGTRGETQYF. CDR3 sequence (DNA): TGCGCCAGCAGCCAAGACTTTAATTCCGGGACCCGAGGGGAGACCCAGTACTTC. This rearrangement joins TRBV4-1 to TRBJ2-5, with D perhaps assigned TRBD1 or TRBD2 (5 bases each). Germline assignment: CDR1 MGHRA and CDR2 YSYEKL. This CDR3 has 18 amino acids. V lost 0 bases to trimming and J lost 5 bases, with 22 bases between them.

This clone was observed a few times. This chain links TRBV10-2 with TRBJ2-3; possibly TRBD2 for D (6 bases). V lost 3 bases and J lost 4, with 8 bases in between. CDR1 is WSHSY and CDR2 is SAAADI in the germline V gene. The CDR3 sequence is 13 residues long. The CDR3: CASSDGSPDTQYF. The CDR3 nucleotides read TGCGCCAGCAGTGACGGGAGTCCAGATACGCAGTATTTT.

V and J are TRBV11-3 and TRBJ2-3; perhaps TRBD2 as D (6 bases). CDR1 and CDR2 (germline): SGHNT, YENEEA. This CDR3 spans 13 amino acids. V was pared by 11 bases and J by 3 bases, with 15 bases between. The CDR3 DNA is TGTGCCTCCCAGACTAGTTCTACAGATACGCAGTATTTT. It translates to CASQTSSTDTQYF.

The rearrangement joins TRBV19 to TRBJ1-2, with D perhaps matching TRBD1 (5 bases). The CDR3 runs to 17 residues. V was trimmed by 5 bases and J by 4 bases, leaving 23 bases between them. The V gene's germline CDR1 is LNHDA and CDR2 SQIVND (reference sequence). The CDR3 region is CASSGYVGGTVRYGYTF. The CDR3 nucleotides are TGTGCCAGTAGTGGATATGTTGGAGGGACGGTTCGCTATGGCTACACCTTC.

This rearrangement joins TRBV7-3 to TRBJ2-1; D is uncertain. The germline V and J ends were trimmed by 4 bases and 0 bases, with 10 bases remaining between them. There are 15 residues in the CDR3. From germline, CDR1 is SGHTA and CDR2 FQGTGA. The DNA for the CDR3 is TGTGCCAGCAGCTCAAGCGCCAGCTCCTACAATGAGCAGTTCTTC. This translates into CASSSSASSYNEQFF.

This sequence joins TRBV5-1 and TRBJ1-1; D is undetermined. V dropped 0 bases and J dropped 1 base, with 10 bases sitting between them. The V gene's germline CDR1 is SGHRS and CDR2 YFSETQ. The CDR3 spans 15 residues. In DNA form, the CDR3 reads TGCGCCAGCAGCTTGGGGGTTTCTAGGAACACTGAAGCTTTCTTT. It encodes CASSLGVSRNTEAFF.

This clone was seen only a few times. The chain couples TRBV6-4 to TRBJ1-1; 8 nucleotides match TRBD1. V was clipped by 4 bases and J by 4 bases; unmatched bases: 2. The CDR3 spans 13 residues. Germline V gives CDR1 MRHNA, CDR2 SNTAGT. CDR3 in amino acids: CASSAQGATEAFF. CDR3 DNA sequence: TGTGCCAGCAGTGCCCAGGGGGCCACTGAAGCTTTCTTT.

This clone was observed once. The rearrangement links TRBV28 to TRBJ2-7; the match to TRBD1 covers 7 bases. The CDR3 runs to 15 residues. V lost 5 bases and J lost 6; bases outside the gene matches: 13. CDR1 and CDR2 (germline): MDHEN, SYDVKM. CDR3 residues: CASSAMARDSPEQYF. The CDR3 region has the DNA TGTGCCAGCAGTGCAATGGCTAGGGACAGTCCCGAGCAGTACTTC. Full variable domain (missing parts from reference TRBV28 and TRBJ2-7): DVKVTQSSRYLVKRTGEKVFLECVQDMDHENMFWYRQDPGLGLRLIYFSYDVKMKEKGDIPEGYSVSREKKERFSLILESASTNQTSMYLCASSAMARDSPEQYFGPGTRLTVT.

The CDR3: CASSLSAVPRGNQPQHF. The CDR3, as DNA: TGTGCCAGCAGTTTATCGGCGGTCCCAAGGGGAAATCAGCCCCAGCATTTT. The chain employs TRBV27 and TRBJ1-5; D is possibly TRBD1 (5 bases). Germline loops: CDR1 MNHEY, CDR2 SMNVEV (reference sequence). The CDR3 consists of 17 residues. The V end lost 0 bases, the J end lost 4 bases, and 16 bases lay between the germline ends.

The chain joins TRBV5-1 to TRBJ2-2; the D is unclear. Germline V gives CDR1 SGHRS, CDR2 YFSETQ. V lost 2 bases to trimming and J lost 1 base, with 9 bases between them. CDR3 size: 15 residues. The chain's CDR3 is CASSFANQNTGELFF. In nucleotides, the CDR3 is TGCGCCAGCAGCTTCGCAAACCAGAACACCGGGGAGCTGTTTTTT.

This clone has a handful of counts. The V call is TRBV7-2, the J call TRBJ1-1; D may be TRBD1 (5 bases). The CDR3 has 19 residues. Germline V gene data show CDR1 as SGHTA and CDR2 as FQGNSA. The V end was cut by 5 bases, the J end by 6 bases, with 31 bases between. The CDR3 loop is CASSLLDSGTWGAQAEAFF. DNA for the CDR3: TGTGCCAGCAGCCTCCTTGACTCCGGAACCTGGGGTGCACAGGCTGAAGCTTTCTTT.

The genes are TRBV9 and TRBJ2-5; 16 bases align to TRBD2. V dropped 0 bases and J dropped 1; count of bases not matched to a gene: 9. The CDR3 totals 20 residues. The V gene's germline CDR1 is SGDLS and CDR2 YYNGEE. CDR3 sequence: CASSVAPGLAGGNFQETQYF. The CDR3, as DNA: TGTGCCAGCAGCGTAGCCCCGGGACTAGCGGGAGGGAACTTCCAAGAGACCCAGTACTTC.

The CDR3 reads CASSRRRGNPYEQYF. The CDR3 nucleotides are TGTGCCAGCAGCCGGCGCAGGGGGAATCCCTACGAGCAGTACTTC. The V and J genes are TRBV14 and TRBJ2-7; 7 positions agree with TRBD1. The CDR3 is made up of 15 amino acids. In germline, CDR1 is SGHDN, CDR2 FVKESK. Losses at the gene ends were 4 bases for V and 2 bases for J; bases not matched to a gene: 8.

This clone was detected once. This rearrangement joins TRBV5-4 to TRBJ2-1, with 7 bases identical to TRBD1. Germline CDR1 SGHNT, CDR2 YYREEE (reference sequence). V gave up 4 bases and J gave up 2 bases; unmatched junction bases: 6. This CDR3 is 15 amino acids long. The CDR3 region is CASSQRDSPYNEQFF. CDR3 DNA: TGTGCCAGCAGCCAGAGGGACAGCCCCTACAATGAGCAGTTCTTC.

In DNA form, the CDR3 reads TGTGCCAGCAGCCGGACGGATAGCAATCAGCCCCAGCATTTT. This codes for CASSRTDSNQPQHF. V usage is TRBV27 and J usage is TRBJ1-5, with unresolved D. Germline CDR1 and CDR2: MNHEY and SMNVEV (reference sequence). The CDR3 spans 14 residues. Trimming took 6 bases from V and 0 from J, leaving 9 bases between them.

CDR3 loop: CASSLRQGPYEQYF. In DNA form, the CDR3 reads TGTGCCAGCAGCTTAAGACAGGGACCCTACGAGCAGTACTTC. The chain is built from TRBV7-3 and TRBJ2-7; TRBD1 matches 7 bases. CDR3 length equals 14 residues. CDR1 is SGHTA and CDR2 is FQGTGA in the germline V gene. Trimming at V came to 1 base and at J to 2 bases, leaving 2 bases not matched to a gene.

The rearrangement joins TRBV5-1 to TRBJ1-1; D is possibly TRBD1 (5 bases). The germline CDR1 and CDR2 sequences are SGHRS and YFSETQ. The V end lost 4 bases, the J end lost 1 base, and 11 bases lay between the germline ends. The CDR3 has 14 amino acids. The CDR3 region is CASSRGTQNTEAFF. DNA for the CDR3: TGCGCCAGCAGCCGGGGGACGCAGAACACTGAAGCTTTCTTT.